This section outlines one TCR beta chain sequence together with its context. Its matching antigen is unknown. This CDR3 has 13 amino acids. Per germline, CDR1 SGHRS and CDR2 YFSETQ. Trimming stripped 0 bases from V and 3 bases from J, with 6 bases between. This sample is part of a study of T cell responses to AZD1222 COVID-19 vaccine. Whole-study results and caveats: Clonal diversity may have been underestimated in mostly white British donors. Repertoires were obtained solely post-peak T cell response.

Profiling relied on immunoSEQ multiplex PCR, and the TCRdb table lists in-frame clones only, not all of them. Seen here are about 140,000 clones, around 90% observed once, and the top ten hold about 7.5%. This receptor was obtained from an adult who received the MenACWY meningococcal vaccine as a control. V and J are TRBV5-1 and TRBJ2-5; D gene uncertain. Sequencing used peripheral blood, obtained 28 days after the second dose of the MenACWY control vaccine. The DNA of the CDR3 is TGCGCCAGCAGCTTGGTCTCAGAAGAGACCCAGTACTTC. Translating gives CASSLVSEETQYF.